This is a list of T cell receptor beta chains from one sample in a study of T-cell reconstitution after alpha-beta-depleted transplantation in children. Via MiXCR, TCRdb re-called the PCR reads, giving one row per CDR3 protein. The sample has fewer than 400,000 distinct CDR3 sequences, 23% seen once. This sample comprised PBMCs, mostly from graft donor cells, obtained 180 days after TCRalphabeta/CD19-depleted stem cell transplant. The receptors originated from a male patient between 10 and 17 years old who had a stem cell transplant for acute lymphoblastic leukemia, so the T cells may come from the graft donor. Both conserved end residues are trimmed from each CDR3. Each record gives: V gene, J gene, CDR3 protein.

>TRBV6-1|TRBJ2-7
ASIGLAGGLRAGYEQY
>TRBV20-1|TRBJ2-7
SARAGRPRTYGSYEQY
>TRBV7-9|TRBJ1-4
ASSPPTRPANEKLF
>TRBV21-1|TRBJ2-2
ASSKRNPSGELF
>TRBV5-1|TRBJ1-2
ASGYGTDYGYT
>TRBV20-1|TRBJ2-4
SAMTQNIQY
>TRBV12-3/TRBV12-4|TRBJ2-4
ASNLAGVRNIQY
>TRBV20-1|TRBJ2-1
SAPPGALSNEQF
>TRBV5-5|TRBJ1-1
ASSFQDRGTEAF
>TRBV5-6|TRBJ2-5
ASSYEREVAETQY
>TRBV29-1|TRBJ2-3
SVEWLRLAGAADTQY
>TRBV27|TRBJ2-7
ASSSLRLTRGHEQY
>TRBV28|TRBJ2-7
ASTPDLFGSYEQY
>TRBV28|TRBJ2-7
ASSLRREQY
>TRBV5-1|TRBJ2-1
ASSLLAGVGNEQF
>TRBV5-1|TRBJ2-5
ASRKGTGVRLQETQY
>TRBV6-1|TRBJ1-1
ASSARTTEAF
>TRBV20-1|TRBJ2-1
SARDLGGIPSYNEQF
>TRBV9|TRBJ2-3
ASSVGSLAVTDTQY
>TRBV5-1|TRBJ2-5
ASSGAGIFPFGYETQY
>TRBV4-1|TRBJ2-2
ASSQATSGRGFTGELF
>TRBV3-1|TRBJ2-3
ASSQDWRSVRSTDTQY